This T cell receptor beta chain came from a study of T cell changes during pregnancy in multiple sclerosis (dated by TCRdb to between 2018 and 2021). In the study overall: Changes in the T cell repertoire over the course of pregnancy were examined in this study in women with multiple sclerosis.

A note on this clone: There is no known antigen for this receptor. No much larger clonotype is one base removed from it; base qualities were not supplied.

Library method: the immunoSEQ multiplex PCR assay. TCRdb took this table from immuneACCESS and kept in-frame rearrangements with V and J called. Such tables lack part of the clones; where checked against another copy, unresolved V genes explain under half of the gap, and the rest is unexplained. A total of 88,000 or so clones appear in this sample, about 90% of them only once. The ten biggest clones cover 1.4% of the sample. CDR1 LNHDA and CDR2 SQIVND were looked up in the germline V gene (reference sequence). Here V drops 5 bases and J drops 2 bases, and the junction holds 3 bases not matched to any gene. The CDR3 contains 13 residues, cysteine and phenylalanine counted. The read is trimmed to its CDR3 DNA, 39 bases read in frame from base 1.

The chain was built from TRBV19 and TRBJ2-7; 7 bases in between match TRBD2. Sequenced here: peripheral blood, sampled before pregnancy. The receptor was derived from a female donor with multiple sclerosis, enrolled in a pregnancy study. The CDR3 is CASSAGETYEQYF. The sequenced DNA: TGTGCCAGTAGTGCGGGGGAAACCTACGAGCAGTACTTC.